This passage covers 10 T cell receptor beta chains from one sample sequenced in a study of CD8 T cells in Susac syndrome. Random hexamers primed reverse transcription of 0.5 to 1 ug RNA. TCRdb reanalysed the immunoSEQ multiplex PCR reads using MiXCR and keeps one entry per CDR3 protein. The table shows about 120,000 distinct CDR3 sequences, with about 93% occurring only once. The sequenced sample was CD8+ T cells from PBMCs. Source of these receptors: a human donor with Susac syndrome.

The chain has TRBV20-1 and TRBJ2-5; perhaps D is TRBD1 or TRBD2 (6 bases each). V was shortened by 6 bases and J by 5 bases, with 16 bases between the two germline ends. CDR1 and CDR2 from the germline V gene are DFQATT and SNEGSKA (reference sequence). The CDR3 consists of 13 residues. The CDR3, as DNA: TGCAGTGCGCCTATGGGGGGCTGGGAGACCCAGTACTTC. Its translation is CSAPMGGWETQYF.

The gene calls are TRBV4-2 and TRBJ2-3; D is perhaps TRBD1 (6 bases). Germline V CDR1 and CDR2: LGHNA, YNFKEQ. Trimming took off 0 bases at V and 3 bases at J, with 16 bases between the two ends. The CDR3 has 17 residues. CDR3 coding DNA: TGTGCCAGCAGCCAAGAGACCAGGGGAGCAGGGACAGATACGCAGTATTTT. Protein: CASSQETRGAGTDTQYF.

J is TRBJ1-1 and V is TRBV6-5, with D perhaps TRBD1 (6 bases). This CDR3 has 14 amino acids. V lost 5 bases, J lost 11 bases, and 21 bases lay in between. From germline, CDR1 is MNHEY and CDR2 SVGAGI. CDR3 bases: TGTGCCAGCAGTCAGACAGGATGGACTTTGCGGGCTTTCTTT. It codes for CASSQTGWTLRAFF.

The chain combines TRBV20-1 with TRBJ2-5, with D perhaps matching TRBD1 (5 bases). The V end was cut by 1 base, the J end by 5 bases, with 14 bases between. Germline lookup yields CDR1 DFQATT and CDR2 SNEGSKA (reference sequence). The CDR3 has 14 amino acids. The CDR3 sequence: CSARVGQGTETQYF. The DNA of the CDR3 is TGCAGTGCTAGAGTGGGGCAGGGTACCGAGACCCAGTACTTC.

The chain uses TRBV29-1 and TRBJ1-5; 7 bases are a match to TRBD1. The germline V gene has CDR1 SQVTM and CDR2 ANQGSEA. CDR3 length equals 12 residues. Unmatched junction bases numbered 4, after V lost 7 bases and J lost 4 bases. This chain's CDR3 is CSAGTANQPQHF. Written as DNA, the CDR3 is TGCAGCGCTGGGACAGCAAATCAGCCCCAGCATTTT. The full variable domain, rest sourced from reference TRBV29-1 and TRBJ1-5, is SAVISQKPSRDICQRGTSLTIQCQVDSQVTMMFWYRQQPGQSLTLIATANQGSEATYESGFVIDKFPISRPNLTFSTLTVSNMSPEDSSIYLCSAGTANQPQHFGDGTRLSIL.

The chain is built from TRBV7-9 and TRBJ1-1; 7 nucleotides match TRBD1. The V gene's germline CDR1 is SEHNR and CDR2 FQNEAQ (reference sequence). Losses at the gene ends were 6 bases for V and 1 base for J; bases not matched to a gene: 11. The CDR3 totals 16 residues. The CDR3 sequence: CASRQGQEAGNTEAFF. The CDR3 DNA follows: TGTGCCAGCAGACAAGGACAGGAGGCGGGGAACACTGAAGCTTTCTTT. The complete variable domain, with remaining parts taken from reference TRBV7-9 and TRBJ1-1, reads DTGVSQNPRHKITKRGQNVTFRCDPISEHNRLYWYRQTLGQGPEFLTYFQNEAQLEKSRLLSDRFSAERPKGSFSTLEIQRTEQGDSAMYLCASRQGQEAGNTEAFFGQGTRLTVV.

Concerning this clonotype itself: Relative to the germline gene, one junction end is altered; a read error may explain this. J is TRBJ2-6 and V is TRBV7-8, with unresolved D. Germline V gives CDR1 SGHVS, CDR2 FQNEAQ. The CDR3 runs 17 residues. CDR3 in DNA: TGTGCCAGCAGCTTACAGGCGTACAGCTCTGGTGCCAACGTCCTGACTTTC. It encodes CASSLQAYSSGANVLTF.

This clonotype was found a few times. The chain carries TRBV14 and TRBJ2-7, with TRBD1 matching over 10 bases. V gave up 6 bases and J gave up 2 bases; unmatched junction bases: 10. The CDR3 sequence is 16 residues long. Germline V gene lookup returns CDR1 SGHDN and CDR2 FVKESK. The DNA for the CDR3 is TGTGCCAGCAGTAGAACCGGGACAGGGGATCCCTACGAGCAGTACTTC. Translating it yields CASSRTGTGDPYEQYF.

V and J are TRBV5-4 and TRBJ1-2; D is unclear. Germline V lookup: CDR1 SGHNT, CDR2 YYREEE (reference sequence). Trimming took off 4 bases at V and 4 bases at J, with 14 bases between the two ends. CDR3 length: 14 residues. The CDR3 spells CASSPGPGIYGYTF. CDR3 coding DNA: TGTGCCAGCAGCCCTGGACCCGGGATCTATGGCTACACCTTC.

V and J are TRBV27 and TRBJ2-7; D might be TRBD1 (6 bases). Germline V lookup: CDR1 MNHEY, CDR2 SMNVEV (reference sequence). V lost 5 bases, J lost 0 bases, and 11 bases lay in between. The CDR3 runs to 14 residues. This chain's CDR3 is CASSIRDTSYEQYF. The CDR3, as DNA: TGTGCCAGCAGTATCCGGGACACCTCCTACGAGCAGTACTTC.